In its sample, the clone carrying this TCR beta chain was seen many times. Clinicians made diagnoses from clinical symptoms, serum thyroxine, TRAb, thyroid ultrasound and orbital computed tomography. This CDR3 has 15 residues. V lost 9 bases and J 1 base, leaving 14 bases between the germline ends. Germline V gene data show CDR1 as KGHDR and CDR2 as SFDVKD. The study amplified TCR beta CDR3 regions using RNA transcripts. HTBI primers were employed in first-round RT-PCR, then a second-round multiplex PCR followed. TCRdb passed the multiplex PCR reads through MiXCR, listing each CDR3 protein once. The table shows more than 1,000,000 distinct CDR3 sequences, with roughly two fifths occurring only once. The data stem from a study of Graves' ophthalmopathy and Graves' hyperthyroidism.

The TCR sequence derives from an adult man with Graves' hyperthyroidism. The sequencing sample was made of peripheral blood or thyroid tissue (not recorded which). V gene TRBV24-1 combines with J gene TRBJ2-2; D may be TRBD2 (6 bases). CDR3 protein: CATQGGEQNTGELFF. For the CDR3, the DNA is TGTGCCACCCAAGGAGGGGAACAGAACACCGGGGAGCTGTTTTTT.